These T cell receptor beta chains were read from a single sample in a study of cytomegalovirus exposure and HLA in healthy donors. Measured with immunoSEQ multiplex PCR; TCRdb has only the in-frame clones, and not every one. The sample carries about 140,000 clones, 65% to 80% recorded once. The sample was PBMCs. The receptors were sampled from a man in his forties in good health and CMV-seronegative. CDR3s include the opening cysteine and the closing phenylalanine or tryptophan. The D gene is left open where the match is weak. Size is stated for part of the rows, as once, few or many counts, or as a class when the clone is expanded.

V	D	size	J	CDR3	DNA
TRBV7-9	TRBD1	NA	TRBJ2-5	CASSPRTGVQETQYF	TGTGCCAGCAGCCCCCGGACAGGGGTCCAAGAGACCCAGTACTTC
TRBV7-8	TRBD1	NA	TRBJ2-5	CASSLGTGLQETQYF	TGTGCCAGCAGCTTAGGGACAGGCCTTCAAGAGACCCAGTACTTC
TRBV13	TRBD2	NA	TRBJ2-1	CASSLSGRSYNEQFF	TGTGCCAGCAGCCTTAGCGGGAGGTCCTACAATGAGCAGTTCTTC
TRBV7-6	TRBD1	NA	TRBJ2-7	CASSPGQGEFDEQYF	TGTGCCAGCAGCCCCGGACAGGGGGAATTCGACGAGCAGTACTTC
TRBV18	NA	NA	TRBJ2-7	CASSSGLDEQYF	TGTGCCAGCTCATCCGGGTTAGACGAGCAGTACTTC
TRBV11-2	TRBD1	NA	TRBJ1-2	CASSSQRQGLANYGYTF	TGTGCCAGCAGCTCGCAGAGACAGGGGTTGGCTAACTATGGCTACACCTTC
TRBV14	NA	NA	TRBJ2-7	CASSQSLVAVEQYF	TGTGCCAGCAGCCAATCACTTGTAGCGGTCGAGCAGTACTTC
TRBV30	TRBD1	few	TRBJ2-7	CAWRGQSSYEQYF	TGTGCCTGGAGGGGACAGAGCTCCTACGAGCAGTACTTC
TRBV7-2	TRBD1	NA	TRBJ1-2	CASSLGVNRGGGYGYTF	TGTGCCAGCAGCTTAGGTGTCAACAGGGGCGGGGGGTATGGCTACACCTTC
TRBV21-1	NA	once	TRBJ2-2	CASSKLAGGPTGELFF	TGTGCCAGCAGCAAACTAGCGGGGGGCCCAACCGGGGAGCTGTTTTTT
TRBV29-1	NA	few	TRBJ1-1	CSVDRAEAFF	TGCAGCGTTGACAGGGCTGAAGCTTTCTTT
TRBV6-1	NA	NA	TRBJ2-2	CANRGTGELFF	TGTGCCAACCGGGGCACCGGGGAGCTGTTTTTT
TRBV6-5	NA	NA	TRBJ1-5	CASSYSARNQPQHF	TGTGCCAGCAGTTACTCAGCCCGCAATCAGCCCCAGCATTTT
TRBV5-6	TRBD1	NA	TRBJ1-4	CASSLRQGGEKLFF	TGTGCCAGCAGCCTTCGACAGGGAGGTGAAAAACTGTTTTTT
TRBV27	TRBD1	few	TRBJ1-1	CASSSLTGELEAFF	TGTGCCAGCAGTTCCCTGACAGGGGAACTTGAAGCTTTCTTT
TRBV6-5	TRBD1	NA	TRBJ1-1	CASSYSGQDTEAFF	TGTGCCAGCAGTTACTCGGGACAGGACACTGAAGCTTTCTTT
TRBV7-2	TRBD1	NA	TRBJ1-1	CASSQGQSNTEAFF	TGTGCCAGCAGCCAGGGACAGTCGAACACTGAAGCTTTCTTT
TRBV27	NA	NA	TRBJ1-5	CASSLATNQPQHF	TGTGCCAGCAGTTTAGCGACAAATCAGCCCCAGCATTTT